Each of the 29 T cell receptor beta chains below was sequenced from the same sample in a study of beta chain features in type 1 diabetes. These receptors' targets are unknown. As every portion of the isolated RNA was reverse transcribed, the sequencing read expressed TCRB transcripts. Here immunoSEQ multiplex PCR was the method, and the copy in TCRdb shows in-frame clones only, minus some. Among over 200,000 clones, roughly a tenth were seen once, and the ten largest hold 0.017%. Study results and caveats: TCRB CDR3s from Type 1 diabetes patients were moderately but significantly shorter in all four CD4+ subsets.

Sequencing was performed on naive CD4+ T cells from blood. These receptors all stem from a man aged 25 to 40 with type 1 diabetes.

In the case of this clone: Other DNA sequences in the sample encode the same CDR3. The J gene is TRBJ1-1, the V gene TRBV18; possible D gene TRBD1, 5 bases. This CDR3 has 14 residues. V gave up 4 bases and J gave up 0 bases, with 9 bases separating them. CDR1 KGHSH and CDR2 LQKENI come from the germline V gene. CDR3 sequence (DNA): TGTGCCAGCTCACGCGACAGCTTGAACACTGAAGCTTTCTTT. As protein: CASSRDSLNTEAFF.

The J gene is TRBJ2-1, the V gene TRBV5-1; 11 positions agree with TRBD2. The CDR3 totals 15 residues. Germline CDR1 and CDR2: SGHRS and YFSETQ. V was clipped by 5 bases and J by 9 bases; unmatched bases: 10. In DNA form, the CDR3 reads TGCGCCAGCAGTCCCTTAGCGGGGGGGCCGGCTGAGCAGTTCTTC. As protein: CASSPLAGGPAEQFF.

This clone was found a few times. The chain employs TRBV11-2 and TRBJ1-4; possible D gene TRBD1, 5 bases. V was cut by 7 bases and J by 3 bases, with 12 bases left in between. Germline-derived CDR1 and CDR2 are SGHAT and FQNNGV. The CDR3 totals 14 residues. For the CDR3, the DNA is TGTGCCAGCACCATTCCGGGGGCTAATGAAAAACTGTTTTTT. Its translation: CASTIPGANEKLFF.

The V and J genes are TRBV29-1 and TRBJ1-1, with a possible D match to TRBD1 (6 bases). Trimming took 4 bases from V and 4 from J, leaving 16 bases between them. The CDR3 is 14 amino acids. Germline CDR1 SQVTM, CDR2 ANQGSEA. The CDR3, as DNA: TGCAGCGTTGTGGATAGGGGGACCTCCACTGAAGCTTTCTTT. Amino acid sequence: CSVVDRGTSTEAFF.

This clone has just a few counts. The gene calls are TRBV7-2 and TRBJ2-1; 10 bases align to TRBD2. This CDR3 comprises 14 residues. The V segment lost 4 bases and the J segment 8 bases; nucleotides outside the gene matches: 5. The V gene's germline CDR1 is SGHTA and CDR2 FQGNSA. Here the CDR3 reads CASSYWTSGDEQFF. The CDR3 DNA reads TGTGCCAGCAGCTATTGGACTAGCGGCGATGAGCAGTTCTTC.

The rearrangement uses TRBV4-3 and TRBJ2-7; D possibly corresponds to TRBD2 (6 bases). V lost 0 bases, J lost 2 bases, and 11 bases lay in between. The CDR3 is 15 amino acids. Germline CDR1 is LGHNA and CDR2 is YSLEER. This CDR3 reads CASSQDRRGTYEQYF. The CDR3 region has the DNA TGCGCCAGCAGCCAAGACAGGAGGGGAACCTACGAGCAGTACTTC.

This clone has only a few counts. The chain recombines TRBV5-4 with TRBJ2-7; possible D gene TRBD2, 5 bases. The CDR3 consists of 13 residues. The germline gives CDR1 SGHNT, CDR2 YYREEE (reference sequence). V shed 2 bases and J shed 2 bases, with 8 bases lying between them. The CDR3 spells CASSFWRAYEQYF. CDR3 in DNA: TGTGCCAGCAGCTTCTGGCGGGCCTACGAGCAGTACTTC.

There are a few counts of this clone. The V and J genes are TRBV6-6 and TRBJ1-4; 7 bases are shared with TRBD1. The CDR3 contains 13 residues. The germline V gene encodes CDR1 MNHNY and CDR2 SVGAGI (reference sequence). V trimming: 7 bases; J trimming: 13 bases; junction bases outside the gene matches: 12. The CDR3 coding sequence is TGTGCCAGCACAGGGGGTCTCCCCTTTGGACTGTTTTTT. It translates to CASTGGLPFGLFF.

This chain's CDR3 is CASPPRGKALAKNIQYF. The CDR3 region has the DNA TGCGCCAGCCCCCCGCGGGGGAAGGCTCTAGCCAAAAACATTCAGTACTTC. V is TRBV23-1 and J is TRBJ2-4; 7 positions match TRBD2. TRBV23-1 is treated as an ORF (open reading frame) with a function not yet certain. CDR3 size: 17 residues. V lost 8 bases and J lost 0; bases outside the gene matches: 13.

This clone was seen a few times. The chain carries TRBV18 and TRBJ2-1; 7 bases are a match to TRBD1. V lost 6 bases, J lost 5 bases, and 7 bases stayed unmatched. The CDR3 covers 14 residues. Germline V gene sequence: CDR1 KGHSH, CDR2 LQKENI. The CDR3 reads CASSGTDVDNEQFF. DNA for the CDR3: TGTGCCAGCTCTGGGACAGATGTCGACAATGAGCAGTTCTTC.

This chain uses TRBV28 with TRBJ2-6; D gene unclear. Trimming stripped 3 bases from V and 0 bases from J, with 9 bases between. Looked up from germline, CDR1 is MDHEN and CDR2 is SYDVKM. This CDR3 is built from 16 residues. The CDR3 loop reads CASSLSGLSGANVLTF. The CDR3 DNA reads as TGTGCCAGCAGTTTGTCAGGCCTCTCTGGGGCCAACGTCCTGACTTTC.

The sample holds a few counts of this clone. The gene calls are TRBV21-1 and TRBJ1-6; the table's D call, TRBD1, has no DNA check behind it. TRBV21-1 is a documented pseudogene. The CDR3 is 13 amino acids. CDR3 sequence: CASRQGLGSPLHF. As DNA, the CDR3 is TGTGCCAGCAGGCAGGGCCTAGGATCACCCCTCCACTTT.

This rearrangement joins TRBV19 to TRBJ1-5; D gene unclear. Between the trimmed V and J ends, which lost 8 bases and 0 bases, there was a span of 17 bases. CDR3 length: 16 residues. Germline lookup yields CDR1 LNHDA and CDR2 SQIVND (reference sequence). CDR3 in DNA: TGTGCCAGTGGGGAGCCCGGCTTATATAGCAATCAGCCCCAGCATTTT. It codes for CASGEPGLYSNQPQHF.

This clone was seen only a few times. This sequence joins TRBV30 and TRBJ1-3, with D maybe TRBD1 (5 bases). The CDR3 has 14 residues. V lost 0 bases to trimming and J lost 4 bases, with 10 bases between them. CDR1 and CDR2 from the germline V gene are GTSNPN and SVGIG (reference sequence). The CDR3: CAWSVLNRGNTIYF. The DNA for the CDR3 is TGTGCCTGGAGTGTATTGAACAGGGGAAACACCATATATTTT. Full variable domain (rest looked up from reference TRBV30 and TRBJ1-3): SQTIHQWPATLVQPVGSPLSLECTVEGTSNPNLYWYRQAAGRGLQLLFYSVGIGQISSEVPQNLSASRPQDRQFILSSKKLLLSDSGFYLCAWSVLNRGNTIYFGEGSWLTVV.

This chain connects TRBV7-2 to TRBJ1-6; D gene ambiguous. Germline V CDR1 and CDR2: SGHTA, FQGNSA. V lost 0 bases and J lost 10, with 4 bases in between. The CDR3 is 12 amino acids. The CDR3 here is CASSLAGSPLHF. In DNA form, the CDR3 reads TGTGCCAGCAGCTTAGCGGGCTCACCCCTCCACTTT.

This clone showed up just a few times. The chain uses TRBV4-3 and TRBJ1-4; no reliable D call. The CDR3 totals 13 residues. Per the germline V gene, CDR1 is LGHNA and CDR2 is YSLEER. V lost 1 base to trimming and J lost 8 bases, with 8 bases between them. The CDR3 here is CASSQALEEKLFF. CDR3 sequence (DNA): TGCGCCAGCAGCCAAGCCCTGGAGGAAAAACTGTTTTTT.

The genes are TRBV18 and TRBJ1-2; 7 nucleotides line up with TRBD1. The germline gives CDR1 KGHSH, CDR2 LQKENI. J was trimmed by 8 bases and V by 3 bases; bases with no gene match: 21. This CDR3 comprises 18 residues. For the CDR3, the DNA is TGTGCCAGCTCACCGTCACCGCAAACTACAGGGGCCTCTTTGGGCTACACCTTC. Amino acid sequence: CASSPSPQTTGASLGYTF.

As DNA, the CDR3 is TGCAGCGTTGCGACAGGGGGAGAGACCCAGTACTTC. Translating gives CSVATGGETQYF. The chain is built from TRBV29-1 and TRBJ2-5; 9 bases agree with TRBD1. This CDR3 is 12 amino acids long. Germline V CDR1 and CDR2: SQVTM, ANQGSEA. The ends lost 4 bases at V and 4 bases at J; junction bases unmatched: 1.

For this clone: In the same sample, other DNA sequences code for this CDR3. The gene calls are TRBV5-1 and TRBJ1-1; 8 bases align to TRBD1. Germline trimming cut 4 bases from V and 1 base from J; bases unmatched to any gene: 3. The CDR3 is 14 amino acids. The germline gives CDR1 SGHRS, CDR2 YFSETQ. CDR3 amino acids: CASSTGQGNTEAFF. The CDR3 DNA sequence: TGCGCCAGCAGCACCGGACAGGGGAACACTGAAGCTTTCTTT.

V gene TRBV9 combines with J gene TRBJ1-1; possible D gene TRBD1, 6 bases. Between the trimmed V and J ends, which lost 3 bases and 7 bases, there was a span of 10 bases. Germline lookup yields CDR1 SGDLS and CDR2 YYNGEE. The length of the CDR3 is 12 residues. DNA for the CDR3: TGTGCCAGCAGCGAGGGGGAGGGTGAAGCTTTCTTT. Residues: CASSEGEGEAFF.

This clone was counted only a few times. The chain employs TRBV7-2 and TRBJ1-6, with a weak D call TRBD1 (5 bases). Germline CDR1 is SGHTA and CDR2 is FQGNSA. The CDR3 is made up of 14 amino acids. V was shortened by 5 bases and J by 7 bases, with 12 bases between the two germline ends. In DNA form, the CDR3 reads TGTGCCAGCAGCCAGAGGACAAGCAATTCACCCCTCCACTTT. As protein: CASSQRTSNSPLHF.

The chain has TRBV9 and TRBJ1-6, with 8 nucleotides matching TRBD1. The CDR3 is 16 amino acids. Looked up from germline, CDR1 is SGDLS and CDR2 is YYNGEE. J gave up 9 bases and V 3 bases, and 11 bases lay outside the gene matches. The CDR3 sequence: CASSAQTTGVGSPLHF. The CDR3 DNA is TGTGCCAGCAGCGCCCAGACGACAGGGGTTGGTTCACCCCTCCACTTT.

The chain uses TRBV7-9 and TRBJ2-7, with 7 positions matching TRBD2. After removal of 4 bases from V and 6 bases from J, the junction contained 9 bases not matched to a gene. The CDR3 loop spans 14 amino acids. Looked up from germline, CDR1 is SEHNR and CDR2 is FQNEAQ (reference sequence). The CDR3 is CASSSLKRGPEQYF. In DNA, the CDR3 is TGTGCCAGCAGCTCATTGAAGCGGGGACCCGAGCAGTACTTC.

This clone was seen a few times. The rearrangement joins TRBV28 to TRBJ1-2; possibly TRBD1 for D (6 bases). V lost 7 bases and J 4 bases, leaving 13 bases between the germline ends. The CDR3 extends over 13 amino acids. CDR1 and CDR2 (germline): MDHEN, SYDVKM. CDR3 nucleotide sequence: TGTGCCAGCACCGAGACAGGATCCTATGGCTACACCTTC. The encoded protein is CASTETGSYGYTF.

This clone has only a few counts. The chain combines TRBV7-9 with TRBJ2-3; D not certain. CDR3 length equals 12 residues. Between the trimmed V and J ends, which lost 6 bases and 4 bases, there was a span of 8 bases. CDR1 is SEHNR, CDR2 FQNEAQ, per germline (reference sequence). CDR3 bases: TGTGCCAGCAGTTCCATCCCAGATACGCAGTATTTT. Translation: CASSSIPDTQYF.

The chain carries TRBV12-5 and TRBJ1-2; D may be TRBD1 (5 bases). V lost 5 bases, J lost 3 bases, and 10 bases lay in between. Per the germline V gene, CDR1 is LGHNT and CDR2 is FRNRAP. There are 13 residues in the CDR3. This chain's CDR3 is CASGDSMDYGYTF. CDR3 bases: TGTGCTAGTGGTGACAGTATGGACTATGGCTACACCTTC.

This clone was seen a few times. The rearrangement joins TRBV5-6 to TRBJ2-1; 7 nucleotides line up with TRBD1. With 4 bases clipped from V and 8 bases from J, the junction kept 9 bases outside the gene matches. Germline V gene data show CDR1 as SGHDT and CDR2 as YYEEEE. This CDR3 is built from 14 residues. The CDR3 loop is CASSRQGWVDEQFF. The CDR3, as DNA: TGTGCCAGCAGCCGACAGGGTTGGGTGGATGAGCAGTTCTTC. The entire variable domain, with the rest obtained from reference TRBV5-6 and TRBJ2-1, is as follows: DAGVTQSPTHLIKTRGQQVTLRCSPKSGHDTVSWYQQALGQGPQFIFQYYEEEERQRGNFPDRFSGHQFPNYSSELNVNALLLGDSALYLCASSRQGWVDEQFFGPGTRLTVL.

The CDR3 nucleotides read TGTGCCAGCAGCTCAGGACAGGGCTATGGCTACACCTTC. It translates to CASSSGQGYGYTF. The rearrangement uses TRBV5-5 and TRBJ1-2, with 8 positions matching TRBD1. Germline V CDR1 and CDR2: SGHKS, YYEKEE (reference sequence). There are 13 residues in the CDR3. The V segment lost 3 bases and the J segment 4 bases; nucleotides outside the gene matches: 2.

In this sample, this clone turned up a few times. This chain links TRBV16 with TRBJ2-1; TRBD1 is a possible D gene (5 bases). The CDR3 consists of 17 residues. V lost 4 bases, J lost 4 bases, and 20 bases lay in between. Germline V gives CDR1 KGHSY, CDR2 FQNENV. CDR3 region: CASSLPFSRVTYNEQFF. CDR3 DNA sequence: TGTGCCAGCAGCCTCCCCTTTAGCAGGGTAACGTACAATGAGCAGTTCTTC.